These T cell receptor beta chains were read from a single sample in a study of shared clonotypes between healthy human individuals. Sequencing used immunoSEQ multiplex PCR; TCRdb keeps in-frame clones, though not all of them. The data contain around 1,900,000 clones, roughly 95% of them singletons. Sequencing input: naive CD8+ T cells from PBMCs. The receptor source for this set is a man between 18 and 29 years old in good health. Some clones in this sample may be carry-over from other donors' samples. Each CDR3 is given with its conserved first and last residue. D genes are given only for firm matches. Only some rows state a clone size, as once, few, many or a class for expanded clones.

V: TRBV5-6; D: -; size: -; J: TRBJ2-1; DNA: TGTGCCAGCAGCTTGGGAGGGTCTCCCTACAATGAGCAGTTCTTC; CDR3: CASSLGGSPYNEQFF
V: TRBV2; D: -; size: -; J: TRBJ1-2; DNA: TGTGCCAGCAGTGAAACCCATCCAGGGATCTATGGCTACACCTTC; CDR3: CASSETHPGIYGYTF
V: TRBV9; D: TRBD2; size: -; J: TRBJ2-5; DNA: TGTGCCAGCAGCCCAGGCACTAGCGGAGACGTTTTCCAAGAGACCCAGTACTTC; CDR3: CASSPGTSGDVFQETQYF
V: TRBV27; D: -; size: -; J: TRBJ2-3; DNA: TGTGCCAGCAGTTCCTTAAACCCCTGGGATACGCAGTATTTT; CDR3: CASSSLNPWDTQYF
V: TRBV7-9; D: -; size: once; J: TRBJ1-1; DNA: TGTGCCAGCAGCAGAGGGGGGAACACTGAAGCTTTCTTT; CDR3: CASSRGGNTEAFF
V: TRBV5-4; D: -; size: -; J: TRBJ2-7; DNA: TGTGCCAGCAGCAACAAATATGAGCAGTACTTC; CDR3: CASSNKYEQYF
V: TRBV9; D: -; size: -; J: TRBJ2-1; DNA: TGTGCCAGCAGCGCAACAGGACAGTCCTACAATGAGCAGTTCTTC; CDR3: CASSATGQSYNEQFF
V: TRBV6-6; D: -; size: -; J: TRBJ1-1; DNA: TGTGCCAGCAGTTACCCAGGTTGGCGAACTTTCTTT; CDR3: CASSYPGWRTFF
V: TRBV10-3; D: -; size: -; J: TRBJ2-7; DNA: TGTGCCATCAGTGGATCCGGGACCCCCACTTACGAGCAGTACTTC; CDR3: CAISGSGTPTYEQYF
V: TRBV7-8; D: -; size: -; J: TRBJ2-1; DNA: TGTGCCAGCAGCGCGGGACAGCCATTCTTCTCCTACAATGAGCAGTTCTTC; CDR3: CASSAGQPFFSYNEQFF
V: TRBV7-9; D: TRBD2; size: -; J: TRBJ2-5; DNA: TGTGCCAGCAGCACCTATAGCGGGAGGGAGACCCAGTACTTC; CDR3: CASSTYSGRETQYF
V: TRBV19; D: TRBD1; size: -; J: TRBJ2-3; DNA: TGTGCCAGTAGTAATGACAGGGCCGGGTTGGGCACAGATACGCAGTATTTT; CDR3: CASSNDRAGLGTDTQYF
V: TRBV28; D: -; size: -; J: TRBJ2-6; DNA: TGTGCCAGCAGTTTAATCCCCCGTGGGGGCGCCCCTGGGTCTGGGGCCAACGTCCTGACTTTC; CDR3: CASSLIPRGGAPGSGANVLTF
V: TRBV27; D: TRBD1; size: once; J: TRBJ1-1; DNA: TGTGCCAGCAGGACAACAGGGGGCACTGAAGCTTTCTTT; CDR3: CASRTTGGTEAFF
V: TRBV27; D: -; size: few; J: TRBJ2-2; DNA: TGTGCCAGCAGCTCACTCCTGAACACCGGGGAGCTGTTTTTT; CDR3: CASSSLLNTGELFF
V: TRBV7-9; D: -; size: -; J: TRBJ2-7; DNA: TGTGCCAGCAGCTTCCCTTTCTCCTACGAGCAGTACTTC; CDR3: CASSFPFSYEQYF
V: TRBV19; D: -; size: -; J: TRBJ2-3; DNA: TGTGCCAGTAGTATAGGGGCTAGCGGCACAGATACGCAGTATTTT; CDR3: CASSIGASGTDTQYF
V: TRBV7-2; D: TRBD1; size: -; J: TRBJ2-1; DNA: TGTGCCAGCAGCCTACGGACAGGTAATGAGCAGTTCTTC; CDR3: CASSLRTGNEQFF
V: TRBV7-9; D: -; size: -; J: TRBJ2-1; DNA: TGTGCCAGCAGAGATGTAGAAAACAATGAGCAGTTCTTC; CDR3: CASRDVENNEQFF
V: TRBV7-2; D: -; size: -; J: TRBJ2-5; DNA: TGTGCCAGCAGCTCCCGGGTGGCGGACCAAGAGACCCAGTACTTC; CDR3: CASSSRVADQETQYF
V: TRBV4-3; D: -; size: -; J: TRBJ2-1; DNA: TGCGCCAGCAGCGCACCCCGGGACGGTGGTGAGCAGTTCTTC; CDR3: CASSAPRDGGEQFF
V: TRBV6-1; D: -; size: -; J: TRBJ2-7; DNA: TGTGCCAGCAGCGCCAGGGGTTACTCCTACGAGCAGTACTTC; CDR3: CASSARGYSYEQYF
V: TRBV7-8; D: -; size: -; J: TRBJ2-2; DNA: TGTGCCAGCAGCTTAGGGCTGGGAAGAGTCACCGGGGAGCTGTTTTTT; CDR3: CASSLGLGRVTGELFF
V: TRBV2; D: -; size: -; J: TRBJ1-1; DNA: TGTGCCAGCTGGGAGATTTTACCTGAAGCTTTCTTT; CDR3: CASWEILPEAFF
V: TRBV19; D: -; size: -; J: TRBJ2-7; DNA: TGTGCCAGTAGTATTCCAGGACAGTCCCACGAGCAGTACTTC; CDR3: CASSIPGQSHEQYF
V: TRBV2; D: TRBD1; size: -; J: TRBJ2-2; DNA: TGTGCCAGCAGTGAAGCTCAGACAGGGGCGAACACCGGGGAGCTGTTTTTT; CDR3: CASSEAQTGANTGELFF
V: TRBV5-1; D: TRBD1; size: few; J: TRBJ1-1; DNA: TGCGCCAGCAGCTTTGACAGGGGCCAGGTAAACACTGAAGCTTTCTTT; CDR3: CASSFDRGQVNTEAFF
V: TRBV7-8; D: TRBD2; size: once; J: TRBJ2-7; DNA: TGTGCCAGCAGCAAATATAGCGGGACCCTTCCGACCTACGAGCAGTACTTC; CDR3: CASSKYSGTLPTYEQYF
V: TRBV19; D: -; size: -; J: TRBJ1-1; DNA: TGTGCCAGTAGTGGGGGGACCTGGAGGGCTTTCTTT; CDR3: CASSGGTWRAFF
V: TRBV5-4; D: -; size: -; J: TRBJ2-1; DNA: TGTGCCAGCAGCTCCTGGACTACAACTTCCTACAATGAGCAGTTCTTC; CDR3: CASSSWTTTSYNEQFF
V: TRBV19; D: TRBD2; size: -; J: TRBJ2-3; DNA: TGTGCCAGTAGCCAAAGACTAGCGGGCGCCACCGGGGATACGCAGTATTTT; CDR3: CASSQRLAGATGDTQYF
V: TRBV9; D: -; size: -; J: TRBJ2-7; DNA: TGTGCCAGCGGTTCCGGCACGCTGGAGCAGTACTTC; CDR3: CASGSGTLEQYF
V: TRBV6-6; D: -; size: few; J: TRBJ2-7; DNA: TGTGCCAGCAGTTACTCGGCGGGGAGAAGCTACGAGCAGTACTTC; CDR3: CASSYSAGRSYEQYF
V: TRBV4-3; D: -; size: -; J: TRBJ1-1; DNA: TGCGCCAGCAGCCAAGCTGTACTGACGAACACTGAAGCTTTCTTT; CDR3: CASSQAVLTNTEAFF
V: TRBV9; D: -; size: -; J: TRBJ2-3; DNA: TGTGCCAGCAGCGCCGGGACCACAGATACGCAGTATTTT; CDR3: CASSAGTTDTQYF
V: TRBV19; D: TRBD2; size: -; J: TRBJ2-1; DNA: TGTGCCAGTAGTATGGGCGCGGGAGCCTACAATGAGCAGTTCTTC; CDR3: CASSMGAGAYNEQFF
V: TRBV4-1; D: -; size: -; J: TRBJ1-2; DNA: TGCGCCAGCAGCCAAGTCATCTCTGAGACAGCGAACTATGGCTACACCTTC; CDR3: CASSQVISETANYGYTF
V: TRBV9; D: -; size: -; J: TRBJ2-3; DNA: TGTGCCAGCAGCGGGGGGGAGGCTAGCACAGATACGCAGTATTTT; CDR3: CASSGGEASTDTQYF
V: TRBV6-5; D: -; size: -; J: TRBJ2-1; DNA: TGTGCCAGCAGTTACGGGTGGGGATCCTACAATGAGCAGTTCTTC; CDR3: CASSYGWGSYNEQFF
V: TRBV6-1; D: -; size: once; J: TRBJ1-5; DNA: TGTGCCAGCCCAGACCGGGGAAATAGCAATCAGCCCCAGCATTTT; CDR3: CASPDRGNSNQPQHF
V: TRBV28; D: -; size: -; J: TRBJ1-1; DNA: TGTGCCAGCAGCCTAACAGGGTCAAACACTGAAGCTTTCTTT; CDR3: CASSLTGSNTEAFF
V: TRBV15; D: TRBD1; size: -; J: TRBJ1-2; DNA: TGTGCCACCAAGGGGACAGGGATCGGCTACACCTTC; CDR3: CATKGTGIGYTF
V: TRBV10-2; D: TRBD1; size: -; J: TRBJ1-2; DNA: TGCGCCAGCAACACAGGGGTTAACTATGGCTACACCTTC; CDR3: CASNTGVNYGYTF
V: TRBV28; D: TRBD1; size: -; J: TRBJ2-7; DNA: TGTGCCAGCAGTTGGTCGGGACAGGGGGCCAACGAGCAGTACTTC; CDR3: CASSWSGQGANEQYF
V: TRBV4-3; D: -; size: -; J: TRBJ1-2; DNA: TGCGCCAGCAGCCAAGAGGGGGGATTTCCCTATGGCTACACCTTC; CDR3: CASSQEGGFPYGYTF
V: TRBV7-6; D: -; size: -; J: TRBJ2-2; DNA: TGTGCCAGCAGCTTAGCGCTCCGGAGTTCGGGCACCGGGGAGCTGTTTTTT; CDR3: CASSLALRSSGTGELFF
V: TRBV28; D: TRBD2; size: -; J: TRBJ2-1; DNA: TGTGCCAGCAGTTTTCCCGCTAGCGGGGGATCCTACAATGAGCAGTTCTTC; CDR3: CASSFPASGGSYNEQFF
V: TRBV28; D: -; size: -; J: TRBJ2-3; DNA: TGTGCCAGCAGTCCCTCTTCATTCACCCTTGGTACGCAGTATTTT; CDR3: CASSPSSFTLGTQYF
V: TRBV7-9; D: -; size: -; J: TRBJ2-7; DNA: TGTGCCAGCAGCCAGGATTCCAGCAATTCCTACGAGCAGTACTTC; CDR3: CASSQDSSNSYEQYF
V: TRBV28; D: TRBD2; size: once; J: TRBJ2-7; DNA: TGTGCCAGCAGTCCAACCCTAGCGGGAGTAACCTACGAGCAGTACTTC; CDR3: CASSPTLAGVTYEQYF
V: TRBV9; D: TRBD2; size: -; J: TRBJ2-2; DNA: TGTGCCAGCAGCGTAGAGAGCGGGAGGCAGGCCGGGGAGCTGTTTTTT; CDR3: CASSVESGRQAGELFF
V: TRBV7-8; D: -; size: many; J: TRBJ1-2; DNA: TGTGCCAGCAGCGAGAAGGGGGGGTGGCATGGCTACACCTTC; CDR3: CASSEKGGWHGYTF
V: TRBV19; D: -; size: -; J: TRBJ1-2; DNA: TGTGCCAGTGTAATTTCAACCGAGGCCATAAACTATGGCTACACCTTC; CDR3: CASVISTEAINYGYTF
V: TRBV28; D: -; size: -; J: TRBJ2-1; DNA: TGTGCCAGCAGTTTTAGAGGACAGAGGATTTGGGACTACAATGAGCAGTTCTTC; CDR3: CASSFRGQRIWDYNEQFF
V: TRBV6-5; D: -; size: -; J: TRBJ1-3; DNA: TGTGCCAGCAGTTACGGCAGGACTAACACCATATATTTT; CDR3: CASSYGRTNTIYF
V: TRBV28; D: -; size: -; J: TRBJ1-3; DNA: TGTGCCAGCAGTTCGAATCTGGGCTCTGGAAACACCATATATTTT; CDR3: CASSSNLGSGNTIYF